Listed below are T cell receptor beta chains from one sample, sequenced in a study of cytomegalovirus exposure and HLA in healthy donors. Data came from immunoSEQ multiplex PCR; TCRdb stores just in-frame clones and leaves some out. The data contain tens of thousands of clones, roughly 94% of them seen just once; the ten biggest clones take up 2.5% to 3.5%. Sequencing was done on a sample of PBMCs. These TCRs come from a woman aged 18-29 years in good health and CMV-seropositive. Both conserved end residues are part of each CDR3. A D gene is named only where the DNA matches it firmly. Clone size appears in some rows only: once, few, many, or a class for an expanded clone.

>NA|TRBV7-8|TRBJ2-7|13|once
TGTGCCAGCAGCTGGGGCAGTTCCTACGAGCAGTACTTC
CASSWGSSYEQYF
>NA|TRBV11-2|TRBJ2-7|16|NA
TGTGCCAGCAGCCCTTTGACAGGCCGAGCCCTCTACGAGCAGTACTTC
CASSPLTGRALYEQYF
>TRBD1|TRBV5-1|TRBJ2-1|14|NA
TGCGCCAGCAGCCCTCCGGACAGGGGGGGTGAGCAGTTCTTC
CASSPPDRGGEQFF
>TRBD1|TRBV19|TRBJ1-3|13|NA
TGTGCCAGTAGCCCCGACAGGGCGAGCACCATATATTTT
CASSPDRASTIYF
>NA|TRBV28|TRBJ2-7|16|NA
TGTGCCAGCACCTTTATGGTGGCGGCGGCTCTGGACGAGCAGTACTTC
CASTFMVAAALDEQYF
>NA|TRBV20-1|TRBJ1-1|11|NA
TGCAGTGCCCTTTTGAACACTGAAGCTTTCTTT
CSALLNTEAFF
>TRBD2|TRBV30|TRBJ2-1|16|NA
TGTGCCTGGACGCCAATAGGACTAGAGGGTAGCAATGAGCAGTTCTTC
CAWTPIGLEGSNEQFF
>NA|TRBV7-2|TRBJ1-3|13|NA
TGTGCCAGCAGCCGAACCATAGGGGGCACCATATATTTT
CASSRTIGGTIYF
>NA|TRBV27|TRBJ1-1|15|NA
TGTGCCAGCAGTTTGGCAGGGGAGGGGAACACTGAAGCTTTCTTT
CASSLAGEGNTEAFF
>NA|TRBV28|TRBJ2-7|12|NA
TGTGCCAGCAGTTTATTATACTACGAGCAGTACTTC
CASSLLYYEQYF
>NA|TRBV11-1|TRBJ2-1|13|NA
TGTGCCAGCAGCTTGTCTGCCCCGGATGAGCAGTTCTTC
CASSLSAPDEQFF
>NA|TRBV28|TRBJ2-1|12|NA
TGTGCCAGCAGTGTACTAGTCAAGGAGCAGTTCTTC
CASSVLVKEQFF
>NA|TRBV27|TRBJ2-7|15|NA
TGTGCCAGCAGTTTATTAAGGACACCCGTTTACGAGCAGTACTTC
CASSLLRTPVYEQYF
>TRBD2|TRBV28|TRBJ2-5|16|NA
TGTGCCAGCAGATTCCTCGGTGGCGGGAGTAGAGAGACCCAGTACTTC
CASRFLGGGSRETQYF
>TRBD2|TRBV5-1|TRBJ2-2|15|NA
TGCGCCAGCAGCTTGACTAGCGGGAACACCGGGGAGCTGTTTTTT
CASSLTSGNTGELFF
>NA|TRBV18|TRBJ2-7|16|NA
TGTGCCAGCTCACCCCGACAGCGATTAAGCTCCTACGAGCAGTACTTC
CASSPRQRLSSYEQYF
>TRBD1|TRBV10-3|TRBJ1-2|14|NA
TGTGCCATCTTGGGGACAGGGGCTCTCGGTGGCTACACCTTC
CAILGTGALGGYTF
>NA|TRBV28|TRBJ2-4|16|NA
TGTGCCAGCAGCAGATCCTTCACGCTAGCCAAAAACATTCAGTACTTC
CASSRSFTLAKNIQYF
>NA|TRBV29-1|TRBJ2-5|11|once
TGCAGCGTTGCGGTCAGGGAGACCCAGTACTTC
CSVAVRETQYF
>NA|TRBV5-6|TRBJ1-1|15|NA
TGTGCCAGCAGCTTTGTCAGGGGATGGAACACTGAAGCTTTCTTT
CASSFVRGWNTEAFF
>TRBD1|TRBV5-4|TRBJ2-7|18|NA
TGTGCCAGCAGCCGACCGGGAAACAGGGGATTATACTCCTACGAGCAGTACTTC
CASSRPGNRGLYSYEQYF
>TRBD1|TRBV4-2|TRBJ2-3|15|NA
TGTGCCAGCAGCTCACGACAGGGGGAGACAGATACGCAGTATTTT
CASSSRQGETDTQYF
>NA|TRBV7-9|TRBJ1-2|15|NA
TGTGCCAGCAGCTTAAGAGGAGGGAGAGAAGAAGGCTACACCTTC
CASSLRGGREEGYTF
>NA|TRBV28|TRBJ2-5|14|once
TGTGCCAGCATGGCCGGGTGGGTACAAGAGACCCAGTACTTC
CASMAGWVQETQYF
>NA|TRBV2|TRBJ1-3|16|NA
TGTGCCAGCAGTGGTAGGGGTCGACGCTCTGGAAACACCATATATTTT
CASSGRGRRSGNTIYF
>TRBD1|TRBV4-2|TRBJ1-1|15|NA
TGTGCCAGCAGCCCAGGGGGGACTTCTTACACTGAAGCTTTCTTT
CASSPGGTSYTEAFF